Sequencing of this TCR beta chain was carried out in a study of cytotoxic CD8 clonotypes in ibrutinib-treated CLL. CDR1 and CDR2 (germline): KGHSH, LQKENI. The length of the CDR3 is 16 residues. With 6 bases removed from V and 2 bases from J, the gap between germline ends came to 17 bases. Overall study results and limits: A rise in clonality was seen at ibrutinib response, and a fall back toward baseline was seen at progression.

Sequencing used immunoSEQ multiplex PCR; TCRdb keeps in-frame clones, though not all of them. The repertoire holds approximately 350,000 clones, with roughly 67% as singletons. To note about this clone: As yet, its antigen is unknown.

The sample here was PBMCs, taken after 36 months of ibrutinib treatment. This receptor was taken from a human donor with chronic lymphocytic leukemia. The chain is built from TRBV18 and TRBJ1-5; D is unresolved. The CDR3 here is CASSPSGGQGNQPQHF. CDR3 sequence (DNA): TGTGCCAGCTCCCCGAGCGGAGGGCAAGGCAATCAGCCCCAGCATTTT.